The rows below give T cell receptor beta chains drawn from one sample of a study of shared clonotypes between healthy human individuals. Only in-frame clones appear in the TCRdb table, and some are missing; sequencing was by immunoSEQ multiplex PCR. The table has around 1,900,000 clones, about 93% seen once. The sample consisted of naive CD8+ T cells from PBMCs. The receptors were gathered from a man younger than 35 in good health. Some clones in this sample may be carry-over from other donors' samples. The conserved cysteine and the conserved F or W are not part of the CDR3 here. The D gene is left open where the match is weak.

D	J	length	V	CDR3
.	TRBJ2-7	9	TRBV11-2	ASSGAYEQY
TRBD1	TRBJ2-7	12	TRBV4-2	ASSAGQGAYEQY
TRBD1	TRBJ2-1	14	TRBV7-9	ASSLGTGWPYNEQF
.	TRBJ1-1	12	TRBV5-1	ASSLWTVNTEAF
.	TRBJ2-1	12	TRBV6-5	ASSLRGHLQGQF
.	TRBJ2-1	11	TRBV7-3	ASSPRNYNEQF
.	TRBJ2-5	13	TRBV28	ASSFDASVQETQY
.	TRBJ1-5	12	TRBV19	ASSFRDGYQPQH
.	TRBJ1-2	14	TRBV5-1	ASSPGDFGAIGGYT
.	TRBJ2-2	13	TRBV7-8	ASSYRVQNTGELF
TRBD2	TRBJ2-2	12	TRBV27	ASKGFLGGGELF
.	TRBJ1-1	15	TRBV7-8	ASSPPTPGMSNTEAF
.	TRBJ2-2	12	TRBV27	ASSLSPNTGELF
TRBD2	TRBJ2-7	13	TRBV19	ASSGRTSGNYEQY
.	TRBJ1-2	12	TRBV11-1	ASSTTRVRDGYT
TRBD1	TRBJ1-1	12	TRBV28	ASSLQGRGTEAF
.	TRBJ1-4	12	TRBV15	ATSSDRLDEKLF
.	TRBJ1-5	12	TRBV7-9	ASSLDSSNQPQH
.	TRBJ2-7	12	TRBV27	ASSYTRQAYEQY
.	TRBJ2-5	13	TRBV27	ASSYTLMDQETQY
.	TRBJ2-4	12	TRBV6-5	ASSYNPRGNIQY
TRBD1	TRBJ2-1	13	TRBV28	ASSRPGTAHNEQF
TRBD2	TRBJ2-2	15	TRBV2	VSSEQASGSNTGELF
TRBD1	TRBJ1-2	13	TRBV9	ASSAQTGGKAGYT
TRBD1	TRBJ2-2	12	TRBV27	ASRWDSQTGELF
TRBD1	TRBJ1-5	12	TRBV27	ASSLRQGNQPQH
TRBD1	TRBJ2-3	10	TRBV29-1	SVRDRGSTQY
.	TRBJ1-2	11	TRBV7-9	ASSQLGGHGYT
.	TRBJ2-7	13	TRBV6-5	ASSYNPVPAYEQY
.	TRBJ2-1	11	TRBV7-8	ASSLERGNEQF
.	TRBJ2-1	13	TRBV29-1	SVMGDMTSYNEQF
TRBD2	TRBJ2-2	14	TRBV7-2	ASRSRLAGYTGELF
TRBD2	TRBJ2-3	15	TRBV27	ASSDQKRERGPDTQY
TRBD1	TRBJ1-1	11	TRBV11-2	ASSESGGTEAF
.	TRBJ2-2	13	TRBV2	ASSEELRGTGELF
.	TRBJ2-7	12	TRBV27	ASSWGGDSYEQY
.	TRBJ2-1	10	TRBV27	ASSWQGNEQF
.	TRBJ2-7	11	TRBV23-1	ASSRPRADEQY
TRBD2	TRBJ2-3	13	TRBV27	ASSFRWGGGDTQY
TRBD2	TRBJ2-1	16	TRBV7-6	ASSLGGSTSGSFHEQF
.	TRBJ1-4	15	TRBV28	ASSFTRHEPGGEKLF
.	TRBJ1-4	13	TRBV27	ASSFGQGWNEKLF
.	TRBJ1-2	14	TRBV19	ASSIALQTGRYGYT
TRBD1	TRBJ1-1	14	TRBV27	ASSLLLGTGGGEAF
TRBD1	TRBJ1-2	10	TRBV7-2	ASSPDRGGYT